This TCR beta chain comes out of a study of STAT5B mutations in CD4+ large granular lymphocyte leukemia. This clone has just one count. The protocol was immunoSEQ multiplex PCR, while the TCRdb copy is restricted to in-frame clones and leaves out a portion. Found here are tens of thousands of clones, roughly two thirds of them singletons; the top ten hold about 1.5%. V shed 0 bases and J shed 11 bases, with 11 bases lying between them. The CDR3 spans 13 residues. From germline, CDR1 is MNHEY and CDR2 SVGAGI. This receptor was identified in a human donor in good health. Sequencing input: CD4+ T cells from blood buffy coats. V is TRBV6-5 and J is TRBJ1-3; TRBD1 might be the D (5 bases). The CDR3 reads CASSYSTGLPIYF. The CDR3 coding sequence is TGTGCCAGCAGTTACTCGACGGGGCTCCCCATATATTTT.